Below, one T cell receptor (beta chain) is given with its context. The antigen is undetermined. This sample was taken from a study of a mutant IDH1 vaccine in newly diagnosed glioma. As for the study in general: Previous treatment comprised radiotherapy, temozolomide, or both, mostly both.

Produced via immunoSEQ multiplex PCR; TCRdb's table is partial and in-frame only. The sample has roughly 120,000 clones, around 80% seen once. Trimming took 6 bases from V and 5 from J, leaving 13 bases between them. CDR1 and CDR2 (germline): MNHEY, SVGAGI. The CDR3 spans 13 residues. Time point in this sample: week 11, during vaccination. With topical imiquimod, each dose of the vaccine consisted of 300 ug of mutant IDH1 20-mer peptide. Findings and limits, study-wide: Pseudoprogression looked unconnected to shifts in top peripheral T cell clonotypes. Overall, about 93% of patients had vaccine-induced immune responses.

This sequence joins TRBV6-5 and TRBJ2-5; TRBD1 is a possible D gene (6 bases). This receptor was obtained from a man between 35 and 55 years old with glioma. Sequences were derived from PBMCs, sampled from a glioma patient whose treatment included an IDH1 peptide vaccine. CDR3 sequence: CASSLGQGETQYF. The CDR3 DNA sequence: TGTGCCAGCAGCTTGGGACAAGGGGAGACCCAGTACTTC.